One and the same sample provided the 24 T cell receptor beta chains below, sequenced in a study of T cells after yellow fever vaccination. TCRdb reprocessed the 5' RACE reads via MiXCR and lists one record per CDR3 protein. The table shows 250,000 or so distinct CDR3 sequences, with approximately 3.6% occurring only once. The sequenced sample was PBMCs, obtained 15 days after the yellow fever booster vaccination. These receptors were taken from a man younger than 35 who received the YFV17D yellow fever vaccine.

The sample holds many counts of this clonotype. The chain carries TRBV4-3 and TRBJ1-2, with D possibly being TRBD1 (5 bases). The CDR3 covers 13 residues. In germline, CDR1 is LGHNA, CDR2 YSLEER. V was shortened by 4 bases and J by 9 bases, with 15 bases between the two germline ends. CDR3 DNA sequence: TGCGCCAGCAGCCCTCGGGTTGAGGGGAGCTACACCTTC. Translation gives CASSPRVEGSYTF.

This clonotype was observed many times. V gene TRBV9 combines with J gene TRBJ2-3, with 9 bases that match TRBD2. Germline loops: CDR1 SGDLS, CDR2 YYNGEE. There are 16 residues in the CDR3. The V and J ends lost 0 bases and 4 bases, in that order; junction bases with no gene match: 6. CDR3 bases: TGTGCCAGCAGCGTAGCGGTTAGCGGGGGATCAGATACGCAGTATTTT. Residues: CASSVAVSGGSDTQYF.

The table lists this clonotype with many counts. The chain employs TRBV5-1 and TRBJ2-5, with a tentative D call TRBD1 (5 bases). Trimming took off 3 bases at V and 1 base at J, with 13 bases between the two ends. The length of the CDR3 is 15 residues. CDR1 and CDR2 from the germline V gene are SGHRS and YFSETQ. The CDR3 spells CASSSPRTPQETQYF. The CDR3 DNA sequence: TGCGCCAGCAGCTCACCTCGGACACCCCAAGAGACCCAGTACTTC.

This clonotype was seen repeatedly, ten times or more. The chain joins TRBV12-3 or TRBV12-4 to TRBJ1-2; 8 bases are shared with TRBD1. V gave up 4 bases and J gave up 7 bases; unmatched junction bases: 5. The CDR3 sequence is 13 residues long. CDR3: CASSSSTGGGYTF. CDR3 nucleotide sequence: TGTGCCAGCAGTTCCTCCACAGGGGGTGGCTACACCTTC.

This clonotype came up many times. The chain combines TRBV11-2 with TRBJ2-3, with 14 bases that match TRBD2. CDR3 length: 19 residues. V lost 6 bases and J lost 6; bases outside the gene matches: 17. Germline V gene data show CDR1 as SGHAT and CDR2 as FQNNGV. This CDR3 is CASRSASTSGGADRDTQYF. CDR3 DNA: TGTGCCAGCAGGTCCGCCTCGACTAGCGGGGGGGCCGATAGGGATACGCAGTATTTT. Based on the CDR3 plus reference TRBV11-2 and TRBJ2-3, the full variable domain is EAGVAQSPRYKIIEKRQSVAFWCNPISGHATLYWYQQILGQGPKLLIQFQNNGVVDDSQLPKDRFSAERLKGVDSTLKIQPAKLEDSAVYLCASRSASTSGGADRDTQYFGPGTRLTVL.

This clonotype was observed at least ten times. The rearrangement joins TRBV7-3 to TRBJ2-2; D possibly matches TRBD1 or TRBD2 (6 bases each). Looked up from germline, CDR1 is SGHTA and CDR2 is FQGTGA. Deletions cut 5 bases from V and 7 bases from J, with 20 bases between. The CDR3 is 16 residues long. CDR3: CASSPAEGGIRGELFF. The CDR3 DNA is TGTGCCAGCAGCCCGGCGGAGGGGGGTATTCGCGGGGAGCTGTTTTTT.

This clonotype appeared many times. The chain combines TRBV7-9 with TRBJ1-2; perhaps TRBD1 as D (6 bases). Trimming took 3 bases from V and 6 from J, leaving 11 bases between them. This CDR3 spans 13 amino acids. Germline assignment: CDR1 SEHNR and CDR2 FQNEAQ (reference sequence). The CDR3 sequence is CASSFAGVDGYTF. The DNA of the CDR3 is TGTGCCAGCAGCTTCGCAGGGGTGGATGGCTACACCTTC.

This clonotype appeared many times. The CDR3 nucleotides read TGCAGTGCTACACCAGGGGCAACAGGGTATGGCTACACCTTC. Translation: CSATPGATGYGYTF. V gene TRBV20-1 combines with J gene TRBJ1-2; weak D call: TRBD1 (6 bases). Germline V CDR1 and CDR2: DFQATT, SNEGSKA (reference sequence). The CDR3 has 14 amino acids. V was pared by 4 bases and J by 5 bases, with 17 bases between.

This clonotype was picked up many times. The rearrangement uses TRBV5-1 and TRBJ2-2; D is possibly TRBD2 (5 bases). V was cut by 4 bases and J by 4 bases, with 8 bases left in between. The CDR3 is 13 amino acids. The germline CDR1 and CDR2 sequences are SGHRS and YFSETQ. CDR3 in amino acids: CASSPDFTGELFF. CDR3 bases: TGCGCCAGCAGCCCGGACTTCACCGGGGAGCTGTTTTTT.

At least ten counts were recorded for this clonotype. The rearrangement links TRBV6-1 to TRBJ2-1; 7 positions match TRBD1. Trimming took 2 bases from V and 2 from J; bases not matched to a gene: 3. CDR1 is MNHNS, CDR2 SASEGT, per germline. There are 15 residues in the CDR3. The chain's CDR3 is CASSEPGTAYNEQFF. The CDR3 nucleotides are TGTGCCAGCAGTGAACCTGGGACAGCCTACAATGAGCAGTTCTTC.

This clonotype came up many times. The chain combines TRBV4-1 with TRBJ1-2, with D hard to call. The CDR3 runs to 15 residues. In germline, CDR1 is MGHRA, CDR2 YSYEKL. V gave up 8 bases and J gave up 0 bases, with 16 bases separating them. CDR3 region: CASSSGRVANYGYTF. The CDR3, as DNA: TGCGCCAGCTCCTCCGGGAGGGTAGCTAACTATGGCTACACCTTC.

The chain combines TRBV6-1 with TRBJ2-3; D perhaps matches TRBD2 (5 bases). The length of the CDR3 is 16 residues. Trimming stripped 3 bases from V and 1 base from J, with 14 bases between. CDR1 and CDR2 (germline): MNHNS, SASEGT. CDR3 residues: CASSEVADWGTDTQYF. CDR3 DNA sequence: TGTGCCAGCAGTGAGGTGGCGGACTGGGGCACAGATACGCAGTATTTT.

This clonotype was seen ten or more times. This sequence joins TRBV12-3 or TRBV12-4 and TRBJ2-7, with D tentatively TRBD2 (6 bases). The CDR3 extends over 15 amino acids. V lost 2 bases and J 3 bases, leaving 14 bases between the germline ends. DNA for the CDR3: TGTGCCAGCAGTTTATTGGCGGGGCAGGGCTACGAGCAGTACTTC. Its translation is CASSLLAGQGYEQYF.

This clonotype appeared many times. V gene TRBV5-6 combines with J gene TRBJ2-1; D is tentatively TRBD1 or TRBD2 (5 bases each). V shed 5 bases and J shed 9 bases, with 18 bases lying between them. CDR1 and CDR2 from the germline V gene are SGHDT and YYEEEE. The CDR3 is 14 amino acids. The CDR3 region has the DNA TGTGCCAGCAGTTCCGGGACCGTTAAAAGTGAGCAGTTCTTC. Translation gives CASSSGTVKSEQFF.

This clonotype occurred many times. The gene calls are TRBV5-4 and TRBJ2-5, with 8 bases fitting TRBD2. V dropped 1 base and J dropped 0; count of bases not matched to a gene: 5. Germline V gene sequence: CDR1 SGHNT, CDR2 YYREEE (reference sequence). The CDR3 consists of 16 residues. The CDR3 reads CASSLRLAGNQETQYF. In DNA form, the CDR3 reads TGTGCCAGCAGCTTGAGGTTAGCGGGAAACCAAGAGACCCAGTACTTC.

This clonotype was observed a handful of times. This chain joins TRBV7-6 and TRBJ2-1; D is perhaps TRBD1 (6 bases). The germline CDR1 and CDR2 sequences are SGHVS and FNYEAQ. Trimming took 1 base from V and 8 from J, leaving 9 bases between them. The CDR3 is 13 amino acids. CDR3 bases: TGTGCCAGCAGCTTAGGGACAGACTATGAGCAGTTCTTC. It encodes CASSLGTDYEQFF.

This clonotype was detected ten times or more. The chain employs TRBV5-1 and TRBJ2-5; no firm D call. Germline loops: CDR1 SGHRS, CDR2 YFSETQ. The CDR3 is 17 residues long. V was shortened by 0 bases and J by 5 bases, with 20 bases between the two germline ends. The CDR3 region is CASSLAELTGPAETQYF. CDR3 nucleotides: TGCGCCAGCAGCTTGGCTGAACTTACGGGCCCCGCGGAGACCCAGTACTTC.

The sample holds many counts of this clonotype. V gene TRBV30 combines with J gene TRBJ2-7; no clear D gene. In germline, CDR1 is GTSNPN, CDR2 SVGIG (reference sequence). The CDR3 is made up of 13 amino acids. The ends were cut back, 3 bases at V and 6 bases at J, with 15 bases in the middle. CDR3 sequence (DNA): TGTGCCTGGAGCGTCGGCCTTCGGGTCGAGCAGTACTTC. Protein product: CAWSVGLRVEQYF.

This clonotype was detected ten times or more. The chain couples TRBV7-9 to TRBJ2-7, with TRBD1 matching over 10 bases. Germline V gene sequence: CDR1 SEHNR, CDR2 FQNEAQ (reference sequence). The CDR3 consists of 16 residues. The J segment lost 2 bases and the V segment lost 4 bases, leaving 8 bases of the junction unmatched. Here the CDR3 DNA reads TGTGCCAGCAGCTCGGTGGGACAGGGGCTAACCTACGAGCAGTACTTC. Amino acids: CASSSVGQGLTYEQYF.

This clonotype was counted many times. The CDR3 loop is CASSLVPRFNIQYF. The CDR3 DNA reads TGCGCCAGCAGCTTGGTCCCTAGGTTTAACATTCAGTACTTC. The chain carries TRBV5-1 and TRBJ2-4; D is uncertain. CDR1 and CDR2 from the germline V gene are SGHRS and YFSETQ. The CDR3 has 14 amino acids. V lost 0 bases and J lost 7, with 11 bases in between.

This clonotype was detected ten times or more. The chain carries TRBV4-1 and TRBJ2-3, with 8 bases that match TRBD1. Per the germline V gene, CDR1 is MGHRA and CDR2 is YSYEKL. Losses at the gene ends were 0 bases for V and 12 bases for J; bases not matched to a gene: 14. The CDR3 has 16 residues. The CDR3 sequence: CASSQDGGAGGRFQYF. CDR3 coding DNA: TGCGCCAGCAGCCAAGATGGAGGGGCAGGGGGCCGATTCCAGTATTTT.

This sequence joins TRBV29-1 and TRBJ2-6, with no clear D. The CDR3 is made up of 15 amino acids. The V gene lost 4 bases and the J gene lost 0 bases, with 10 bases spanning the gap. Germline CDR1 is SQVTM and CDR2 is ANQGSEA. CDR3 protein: CSVVRSGSGANVLTF. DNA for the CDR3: TGCAGCGTTGTCCGATCCGGCTCTGGGGCCAACGTCCTGACTTTC. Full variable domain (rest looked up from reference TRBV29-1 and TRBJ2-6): SAVISQKPSRDICQRGTSLTIQCQVDSQVTMMFWYRQQPGQSLTLIATANQGSEATYESGFVIDKFPISRPNLTFSTLTVSNMSPEDSSIYLCSVVRSGSGANVLTFGAGSRLTVL.

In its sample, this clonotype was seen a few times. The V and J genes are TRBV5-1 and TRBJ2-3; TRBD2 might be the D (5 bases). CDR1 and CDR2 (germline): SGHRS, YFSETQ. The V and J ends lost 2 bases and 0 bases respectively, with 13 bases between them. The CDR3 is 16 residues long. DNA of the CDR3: TGCGCCAGCAGCTTTCGTGAGCGGCTTAGCACAGATACGCAGTATTTT. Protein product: CASSFRERLSTDTQYF.

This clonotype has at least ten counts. The CDR3 spells CASSSDRASGANVLTF. CDR3 in DNA: TGTGCCAGCAGCAGCGACAGGGCTTCTGGGGCCAACGTCCTGACTTTC. The chain is built from TRBV6-2 or TRBV6-3 and TRBJ2-6, with 7 nucleotides matching TRBD1. The length of the CDR3 is 16 residues. The germline V gene has CDR1 MNHEY and CDR2 SVGEGT. The J segment lost 1 base and the V segment lost 6 bases, leaving 6 bases of the junction unmatched.